This T cell receptor (beta chain) was obtained from a study of graft-versus-host responses after intestinal transplantation (dated by TCRdb to 2020 to 2022). With respect to the entire study: Multivisceral, liver-intestinal, or isolated intestinal transplants were received by the recipients. All recipients received anti-thymocyte globulin induction followed by maintenance tacrolimus and steroids for about three years. After intestinal transplantation, graft-versus-host and host-versus-graft alloreactive T cell clones were followed in the graft, circulation and bone marrow using bulk TCR-beta CDR3 sequencing. Alloreactive clones were identified by sequencing pre-transplant mixed lymphocyte reaction products and comparing these products with unstimulated pre-transplant donor and recipient T cells. Of the roughly 23 intestinal transplant recipients enrolled in the cohort, one of whom was a retransplant, 3 patients without pretransplant specimens were excluded. Donor T cell macrochimerism was defined as a peak of at least 4% donor T cells among recipient peripheral blood mononuclear cells. Samples from a few later patients were sequenced in-house on an Illumina MiSeq with MiXCR processing rather than by the commercial service.

Overall study outcomes, separate from this receptor: In the allografts of patients with donor T cell macrochimerism, GvH to HvG T cell clonal ratios were high. GvH clones turned up in recipient bone marrow, with some appearing earlier in ileal mucosa or blood, a pattern consistent with an intestinal mucosal origin. The conclusions were limited by the relatively low number and heterogeneity of the intestinal transplant patients. Early after transplant, peak levels of circulating GvH clones were associated with declines in HvG clones.

Libraries came from the immunoSEQ multiplex PCR assay. For most patients, genomic DNA was isolated using the Qiagen DNeasy Blood and Tissue Kit and was shipped frozen to Adaptive Biotechnologies for TCR sequencing. For most patients, genomic DNA was subjected to high-throughput TCR-beta CDR3 sequencing by Adaptive Biotechnologies. The source study handled its data this way. TCR sequencing data for roughly 20 patients were retrieved from Adaptive's ImmunoSEQ software; a few other patients were processed with MiXCR and VDJtools. To correct CD4 versus CD8 sorting errors, sequences present in both subsets at a frequency ratio below 5:1 were removed. Because the origin of CDR3 nucleotide sequences shared between donor and recipient could not be assigned, those sequences were removed. Alloreactive clones required at least 2-fold expansion over unstimulated cells and minimum CFSE-low frequency of 0.002% (template counts) or 0.001% (read counts). Clones were considered mappable if detected in sequenced pre-transplant spleen, lymph node, or MLR CFSE-low populations of the donor or recipient. Cumulative frequency of alloreactive clones was calculated as a percentage of all sequences weighted by copy number. Held by TCRdb, this immuneACCESS table contains in-frame sequences only and omits some clones. Under half of the omission traces to an unresolved V gene where checked; the cause of the rest is unknown. V, J and clone size were drawn from that table, and D and trimming were deduced from the DNA. This sample is represented by about 120,000 clones; roughly 93% of them were singletons. The top ten clonotypes cover around 0.49% of the sample.

In the case of this clone: Its binding antigen is unknown. Base-call qualities are not available, and no considerably larger clone is one nucleotide away.

V sheds 7 bases and J sheds 6 bases, leaving 16 bases between their ends. The CDR3 numbers 12 residues from cysteine through phenylalanine. CDR3 DNA is the only sequence kept; it has 36 bases, read in frame from the first base. Via the germline V gene, CDR1 is SQVTM and CDR2 ANQGSEA. The sample's time point label, in plain terms: cells obtained before transplantation from donor or recipient. CD3+CD4+ and CD3+CD8+ populations were FACS-sorted from unstimulated pre-transplant donor and recipient cells taken from spleen or lymph nodes. The TCR was taken from a human donor who received an intestinal transplant. This sample comprised unstimulated CD8+ T cells sorted from spleen or lymph node cells, obtained before intestinal transplant. The rearranged chain carries TRBV29-1 and TRBJ2-7, with the D call tentatively TRBD1 or TRBD2, each fitting 5 bases. The sequenced DNA: TGCAGCGCGCAGAGGTTGGGGACCGAGCAGTACTTC. Its amino acids are CSAQRLGTEQYF.